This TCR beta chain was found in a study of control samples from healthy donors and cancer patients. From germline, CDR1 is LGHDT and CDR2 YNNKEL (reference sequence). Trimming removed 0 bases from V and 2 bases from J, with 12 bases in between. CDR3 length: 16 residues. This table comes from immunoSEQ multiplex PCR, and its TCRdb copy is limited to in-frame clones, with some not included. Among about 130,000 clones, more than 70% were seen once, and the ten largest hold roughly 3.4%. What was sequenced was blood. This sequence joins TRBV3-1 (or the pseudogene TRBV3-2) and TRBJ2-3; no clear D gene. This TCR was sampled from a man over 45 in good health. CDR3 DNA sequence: TGTGCCAGCAGCCAAGAATGGCGACCTAACACAGATACGCAGTATTTT. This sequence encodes CASSQEWRPNTDTQYF.